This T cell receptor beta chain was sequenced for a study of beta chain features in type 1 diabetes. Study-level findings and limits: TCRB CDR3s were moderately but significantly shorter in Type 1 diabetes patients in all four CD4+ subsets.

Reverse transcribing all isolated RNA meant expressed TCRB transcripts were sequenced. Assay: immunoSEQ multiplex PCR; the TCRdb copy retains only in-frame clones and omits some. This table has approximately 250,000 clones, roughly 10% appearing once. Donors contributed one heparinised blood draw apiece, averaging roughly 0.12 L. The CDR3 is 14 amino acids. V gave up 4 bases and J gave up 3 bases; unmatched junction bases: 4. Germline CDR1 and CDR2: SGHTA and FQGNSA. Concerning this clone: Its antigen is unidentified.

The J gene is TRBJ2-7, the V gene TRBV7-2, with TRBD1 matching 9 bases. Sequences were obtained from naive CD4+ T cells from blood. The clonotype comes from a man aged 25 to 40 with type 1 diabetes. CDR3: CASSSRTGVYEQYF. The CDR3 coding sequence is TGTGCCAGCAGCTCCAGGACAGGGGTCTACGAGCAGTACTTC.